This T cell receptor (beta chain) was sequenced for a study of beta chain features in type 1 diabetes. Study-wide background: Sorted cells from all samples, numbering 100 million to 120 million, were examined.

Sorting of CD4+ naive, central memory, regulatory and stem cell-like memory cells was performed via CD45RO/CCR7/CD25/CD127/CD95/CD27. A few counts support this clone. The antigen is not known. Isolated RNA was reverse transcribed in full, so expressed TCRB transcripts were sequenced. Naive, central memory and regulatory T cell samples averaged approximately 3.5 million immunoSEQ reads each. TCRdb keeps only in-frame clones here, not all; method: immunoSEQ multiplex PCR. In the table there are some 360,000 clones, around 9.6% of which are singletons. Broader study findings: Moderate yet significant TCRB CDR3 shortening was seen in Type 1 diabetes patients in all four CD4+ subsets. The similarity of naive, central memory and Treg TCRB repertoires appeared greater among patients than among healthy donors.

CDR1 is SGHAT, CDR2 FQNNGV, per germline. V was pared by 3 bases and J by 2 bases, with 0 bases of the junction left unmatched. The CDR3 has 14 amino acids. The chain employs TRBV11-2 and TRBJ1-3; 8 bases are a match to TRBD1. This receptor was taken from a man aged 30-40 years with type 1 diabetes. Sequenced material: central memory CD4+ T cells from blood. Here the CDR3 reads CASSLDRAGNTIYF. For the CDR3, the DNA is TGTGCCAGCAGCTTGGACAGGGCTGGAAACACCATATATTTT.